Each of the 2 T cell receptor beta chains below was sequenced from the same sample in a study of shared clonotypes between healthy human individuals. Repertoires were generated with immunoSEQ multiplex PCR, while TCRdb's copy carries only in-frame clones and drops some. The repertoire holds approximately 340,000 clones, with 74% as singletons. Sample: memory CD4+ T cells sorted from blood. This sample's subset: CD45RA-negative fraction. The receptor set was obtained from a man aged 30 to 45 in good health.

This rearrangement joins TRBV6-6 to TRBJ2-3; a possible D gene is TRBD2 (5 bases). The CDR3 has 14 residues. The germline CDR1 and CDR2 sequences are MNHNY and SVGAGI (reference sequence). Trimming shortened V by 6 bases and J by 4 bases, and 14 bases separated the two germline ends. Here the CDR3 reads CASSPSGSSDTQYF. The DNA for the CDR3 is TGTGCCAGCAGCCCGAGCGGCAGCTCAGATACGCAGTATTTT.

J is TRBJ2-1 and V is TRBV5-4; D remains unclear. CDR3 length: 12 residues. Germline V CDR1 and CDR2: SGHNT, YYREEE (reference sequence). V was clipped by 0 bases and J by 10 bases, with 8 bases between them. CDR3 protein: CASSLVGPEQFF. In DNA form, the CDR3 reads TGTGCCAGCAGCTTGGTAGGCCCAGAGCAGTTCTTC.